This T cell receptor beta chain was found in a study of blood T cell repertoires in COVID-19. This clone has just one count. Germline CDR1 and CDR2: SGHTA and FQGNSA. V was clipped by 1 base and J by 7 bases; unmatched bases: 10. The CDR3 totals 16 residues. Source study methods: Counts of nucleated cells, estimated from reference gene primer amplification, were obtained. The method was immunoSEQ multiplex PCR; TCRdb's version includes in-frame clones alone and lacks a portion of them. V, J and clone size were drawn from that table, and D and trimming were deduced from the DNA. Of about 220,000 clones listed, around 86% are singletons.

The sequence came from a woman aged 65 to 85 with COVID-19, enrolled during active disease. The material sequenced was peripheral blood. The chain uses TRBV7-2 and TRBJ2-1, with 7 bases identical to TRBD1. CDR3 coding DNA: TGTGCCAGCAGCTTAGGAGCAGGGGGAGTGAGGAATGAGCAGTTCTTC. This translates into CASSLGAGGVRNEQFF.